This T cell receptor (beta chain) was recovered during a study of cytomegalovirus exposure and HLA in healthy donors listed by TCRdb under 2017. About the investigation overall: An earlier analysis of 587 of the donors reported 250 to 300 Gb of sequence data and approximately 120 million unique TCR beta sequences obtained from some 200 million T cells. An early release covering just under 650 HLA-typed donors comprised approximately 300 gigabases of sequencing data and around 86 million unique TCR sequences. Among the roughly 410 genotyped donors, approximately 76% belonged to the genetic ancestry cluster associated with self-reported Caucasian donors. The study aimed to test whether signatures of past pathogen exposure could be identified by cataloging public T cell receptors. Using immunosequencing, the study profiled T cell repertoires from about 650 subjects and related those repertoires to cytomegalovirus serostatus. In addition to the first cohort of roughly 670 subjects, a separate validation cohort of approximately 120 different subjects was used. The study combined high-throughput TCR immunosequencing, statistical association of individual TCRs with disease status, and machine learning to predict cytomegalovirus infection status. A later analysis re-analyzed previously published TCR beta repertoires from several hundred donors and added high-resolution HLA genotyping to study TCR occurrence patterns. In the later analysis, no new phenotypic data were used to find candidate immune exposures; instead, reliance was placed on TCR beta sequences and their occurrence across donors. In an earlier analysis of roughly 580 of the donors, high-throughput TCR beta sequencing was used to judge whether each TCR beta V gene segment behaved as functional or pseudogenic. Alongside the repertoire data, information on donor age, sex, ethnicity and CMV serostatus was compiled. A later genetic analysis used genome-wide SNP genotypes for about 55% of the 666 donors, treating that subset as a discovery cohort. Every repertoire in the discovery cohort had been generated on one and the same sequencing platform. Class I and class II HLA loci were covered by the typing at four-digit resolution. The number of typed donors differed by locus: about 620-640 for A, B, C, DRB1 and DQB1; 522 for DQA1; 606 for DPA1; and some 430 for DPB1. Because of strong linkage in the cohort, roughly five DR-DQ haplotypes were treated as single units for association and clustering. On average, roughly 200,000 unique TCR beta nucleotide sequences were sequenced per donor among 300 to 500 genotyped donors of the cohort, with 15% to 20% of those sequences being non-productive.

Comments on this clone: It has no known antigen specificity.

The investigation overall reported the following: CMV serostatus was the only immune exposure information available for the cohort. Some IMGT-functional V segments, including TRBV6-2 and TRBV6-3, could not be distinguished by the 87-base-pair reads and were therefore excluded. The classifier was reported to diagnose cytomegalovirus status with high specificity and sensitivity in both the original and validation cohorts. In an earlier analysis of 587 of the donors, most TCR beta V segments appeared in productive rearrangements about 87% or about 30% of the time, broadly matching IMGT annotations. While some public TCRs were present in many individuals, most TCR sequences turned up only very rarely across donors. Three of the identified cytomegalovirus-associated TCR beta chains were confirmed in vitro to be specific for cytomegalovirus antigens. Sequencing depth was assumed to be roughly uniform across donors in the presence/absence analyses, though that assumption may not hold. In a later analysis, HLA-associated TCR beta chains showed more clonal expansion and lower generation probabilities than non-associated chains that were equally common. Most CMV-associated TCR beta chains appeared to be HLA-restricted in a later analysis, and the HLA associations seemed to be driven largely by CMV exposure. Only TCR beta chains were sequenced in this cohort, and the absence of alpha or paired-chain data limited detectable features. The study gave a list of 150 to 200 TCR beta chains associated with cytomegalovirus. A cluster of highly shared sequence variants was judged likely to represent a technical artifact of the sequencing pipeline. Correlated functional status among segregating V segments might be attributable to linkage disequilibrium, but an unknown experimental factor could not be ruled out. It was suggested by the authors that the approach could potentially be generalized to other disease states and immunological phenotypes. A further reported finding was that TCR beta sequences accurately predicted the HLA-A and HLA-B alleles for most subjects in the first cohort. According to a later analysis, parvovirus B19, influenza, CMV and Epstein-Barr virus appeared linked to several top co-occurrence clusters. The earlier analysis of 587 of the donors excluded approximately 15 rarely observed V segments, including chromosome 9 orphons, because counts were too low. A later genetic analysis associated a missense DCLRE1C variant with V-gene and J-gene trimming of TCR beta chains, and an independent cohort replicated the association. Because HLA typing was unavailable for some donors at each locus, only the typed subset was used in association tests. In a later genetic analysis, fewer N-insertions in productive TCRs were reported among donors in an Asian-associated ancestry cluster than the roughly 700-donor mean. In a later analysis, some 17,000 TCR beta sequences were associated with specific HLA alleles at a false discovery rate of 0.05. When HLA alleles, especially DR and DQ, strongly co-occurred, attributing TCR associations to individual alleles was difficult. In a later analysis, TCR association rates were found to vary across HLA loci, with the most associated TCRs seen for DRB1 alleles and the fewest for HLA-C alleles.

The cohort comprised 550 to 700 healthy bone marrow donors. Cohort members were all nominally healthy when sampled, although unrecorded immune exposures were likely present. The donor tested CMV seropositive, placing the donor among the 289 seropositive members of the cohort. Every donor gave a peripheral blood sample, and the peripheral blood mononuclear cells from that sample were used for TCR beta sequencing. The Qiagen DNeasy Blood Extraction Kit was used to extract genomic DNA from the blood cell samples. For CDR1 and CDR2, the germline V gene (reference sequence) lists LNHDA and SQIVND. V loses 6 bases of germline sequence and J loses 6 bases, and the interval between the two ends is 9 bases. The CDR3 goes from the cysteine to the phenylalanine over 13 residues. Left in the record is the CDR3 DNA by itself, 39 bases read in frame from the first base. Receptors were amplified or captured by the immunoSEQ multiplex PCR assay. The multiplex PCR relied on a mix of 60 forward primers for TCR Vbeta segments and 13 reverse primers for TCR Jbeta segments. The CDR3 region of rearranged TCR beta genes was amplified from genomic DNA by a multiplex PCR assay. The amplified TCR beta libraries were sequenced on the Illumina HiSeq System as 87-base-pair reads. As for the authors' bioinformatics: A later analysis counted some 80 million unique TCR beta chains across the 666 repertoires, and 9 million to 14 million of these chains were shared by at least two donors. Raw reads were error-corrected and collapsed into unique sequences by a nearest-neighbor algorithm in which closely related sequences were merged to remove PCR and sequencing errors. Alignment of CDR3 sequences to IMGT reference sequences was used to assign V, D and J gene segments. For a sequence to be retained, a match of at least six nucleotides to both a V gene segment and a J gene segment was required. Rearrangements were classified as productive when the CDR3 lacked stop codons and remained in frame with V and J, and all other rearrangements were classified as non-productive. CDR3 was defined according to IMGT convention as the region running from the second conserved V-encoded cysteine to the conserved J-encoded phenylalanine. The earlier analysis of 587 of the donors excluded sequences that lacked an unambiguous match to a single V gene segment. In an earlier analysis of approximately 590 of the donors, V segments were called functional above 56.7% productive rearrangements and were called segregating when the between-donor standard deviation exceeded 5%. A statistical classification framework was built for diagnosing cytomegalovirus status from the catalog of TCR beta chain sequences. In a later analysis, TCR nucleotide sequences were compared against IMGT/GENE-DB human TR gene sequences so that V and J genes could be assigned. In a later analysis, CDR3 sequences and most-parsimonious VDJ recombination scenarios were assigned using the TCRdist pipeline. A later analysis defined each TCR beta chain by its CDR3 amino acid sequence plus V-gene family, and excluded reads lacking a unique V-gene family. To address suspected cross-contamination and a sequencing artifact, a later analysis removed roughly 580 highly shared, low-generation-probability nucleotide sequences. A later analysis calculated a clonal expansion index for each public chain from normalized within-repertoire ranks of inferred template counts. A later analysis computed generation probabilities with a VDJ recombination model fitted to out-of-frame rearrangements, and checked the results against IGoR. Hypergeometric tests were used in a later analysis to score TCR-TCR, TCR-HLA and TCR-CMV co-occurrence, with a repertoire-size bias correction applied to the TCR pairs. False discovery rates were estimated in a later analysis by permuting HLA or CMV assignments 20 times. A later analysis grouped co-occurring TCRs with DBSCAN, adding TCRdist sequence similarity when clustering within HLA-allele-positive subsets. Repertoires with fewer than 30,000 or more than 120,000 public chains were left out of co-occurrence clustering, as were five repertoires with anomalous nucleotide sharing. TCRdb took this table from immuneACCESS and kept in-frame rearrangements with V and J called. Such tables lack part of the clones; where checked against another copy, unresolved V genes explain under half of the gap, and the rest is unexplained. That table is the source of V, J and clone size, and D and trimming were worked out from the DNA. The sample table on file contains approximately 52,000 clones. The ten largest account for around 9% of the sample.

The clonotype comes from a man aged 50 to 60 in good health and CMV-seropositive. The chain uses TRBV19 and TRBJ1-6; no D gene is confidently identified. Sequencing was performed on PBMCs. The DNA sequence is TGTGCCAGTAGGTCAACAGTTAATTCACCCCTCCACTTT. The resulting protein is CASRSTVNSPLHF.